This T cell receptor beta chain stems from a study of blood T cell repertoires in COVID-19 (dated by TCRdb to between 2020 and 2021). Regarding the complete study: Samples from collaborators originated in the United States, Italy and Spain and spanned both the acute and convalescent phases of COVID-19. The prospective study material was composed of cDNA or gDNA derived from T cells, B-cell-depleted T cells, or PBMCs. The repertoires were released in a freely available public database meant as a resource for research on the immune response to SARS-CoV-2. The samples were drawn from two sources: the first 160 participants of the ongoing ImmuneRACE study, and 1,254 subjects contributed by 6 global collaborators. Where available, HLA class I and class II types were obtained from metadata supplied by the sample provider rather than from assay-based typing. Subjects who had been exposed to COVID-19, were actively infected with it, or had recovered from it provided the deeply sampled blood TCRbeta repertoires that made up the dataset. The sample metadata nearly always contained a de-identified subject ID, COVID-19 status, age in years and sex. The investigation overall reported the following: Clinical and demographic metadata were provided uncurated, with the amount varying by source and participant.

TCRbeta CDR3 regions were amplified from genomic DNA by means of the immunoSEQ Assay, a bias-controlled multiplex PCR. The paper's processing steps were these. The number of nucleated cells in each sample was estimated from the amplification of reference gene primers within the assay. To quantify the absolute abundance of each unique TCRbeta CDR3 rearrangement, sequence reads were collapsed and filtered. For each sample, productive Simpson clonality was calculated by taking the square root of Simpson's diversity index across productive rearrangements. The source is immuneACCESS, and TCRdb retained only in-frame sequences with V and J called. Part of the clones is not carried over; for the studies checked, unresolved V genes explain less than half of this, and the remainder is unexplained. V and J calls plus clone size are reproduced from that table; the DNA served to infer D and trimming. This sample has around 140,000 clones in its table, and 75% to 90% of those were observed once. 3% to 4.5% of the sample lies in the top ten.

This clone has just a few counts. Its antigen is unknown. Base qualities are not provided; no much larger clone lies one nucleotide away. A second Seattle source provided samples from volunteer blood donors who had recovered from COVID-19. Each collaborating institution followed its own protocols to collect whole blood in K2EDTA tubes. For TCRbeta analysis, collaborator samples were shipped as frozen whole blood, as isolated PBMCs, or as DNA extracted from either sample type. The CDR3 spans 14 residues, from the cysteine through the phenylalanine. The CDR3 DNA has 42 bases and is translated from base 1. V loses 0 bases, J loses 8 bases, and the germline ends lie 11 bases apart. CDR1 and CDR2 are drawn from the germline V gene (reference sequence): WNHNN, SYGVQD.

The material sequenced was peripheral blood. The chain uses TRBV10-1 and TRBJ2-1; the D gene remains uncertain. The clonotype originates from a man in his 70s who had recovered from COVID-19. The nucleotides are TGCGCCAGCAGTGAGTCGGAGACCCCGCATGAGCAGTTCTTC. It translates to CASSESETPHEQFF.